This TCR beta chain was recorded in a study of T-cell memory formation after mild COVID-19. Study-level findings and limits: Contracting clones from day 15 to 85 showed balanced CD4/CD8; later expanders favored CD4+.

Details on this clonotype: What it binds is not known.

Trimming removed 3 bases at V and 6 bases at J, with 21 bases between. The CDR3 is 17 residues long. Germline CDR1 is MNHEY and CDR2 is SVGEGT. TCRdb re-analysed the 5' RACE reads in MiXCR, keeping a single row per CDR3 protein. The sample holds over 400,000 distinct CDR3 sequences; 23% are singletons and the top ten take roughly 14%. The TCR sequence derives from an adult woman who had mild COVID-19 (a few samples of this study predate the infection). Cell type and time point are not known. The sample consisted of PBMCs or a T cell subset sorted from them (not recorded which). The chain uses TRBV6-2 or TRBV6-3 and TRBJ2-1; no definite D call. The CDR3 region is CASSYYLRAESRNEQFF. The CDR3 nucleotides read TGTGCCAGCAGTTATTACTTAAGGGCTGAATCGCGCAATGAGCAGTTCTTC.